The 11 T cell receptor beta chains below come from one sample, sequenced in a study of PD-1 blockade in mismatch repair-deficient tumors. The data were produced by immunoSEQ multiplex PCR, yet TCRdb's version contains in-frame clones alone and is incomplete. The sample has tens of thousands of clones; 75% to 85% are singletons. The sample here was peripheral blood, taken 4 weeks after starting pembrolizumab. Receptors were obtained from an adult with mismatch repair-deficient cancer.

The chain recombines TRBV7-9 with TRBJ1-4; tentative D call: TRBD1 (5 bases). CDR3 length: 17 residues. Per germline, CDR1 SEHNR and CDR2 FQNEAQ (reference sequence). V gave up 1 base and J gave up 5 bases, with 17 bases separating them. DNA of the CDR3: TGTGCCAGCAGCTTAGGGGTCGGGCAGGGACTCAATGAAAAACTGTTTTTT. Translating gives CASSLGVGQGLNEKLFF.

The rearrangement joins TRBV7-3 to TRBJ2-1; D is ambiguous. V lost 0 bases and J 6 bases, leaving 3 bases between the germline ends. CDR3 length: 12 amino acids. Germline lookup yields CDR1 SGHTA and CDR2 FQGTGA. Written as DNA, the CDR3 is TGTGCCAGCAGCTTAACCCTCAATGAGCAGTTCTTC. This codes for CASSLTLNEQFF.

The chain couples TRBV6-4 to TRBJ2-3; 11 bases are shared with TRBD2. V shed 5 bases and J 2 bases; nucleotides not matched to a gene: 3. The CDR3 covers 15 residues. Germline V gene sequence: CDR1 MRHNA, CDR2 SNTAGT. DNA of the CDR3: TGTGCCAGCAGTAGACTAGCGGGACCCACAGATACGCAGTATTTT. It specifies CASSRLAGPTDTQYF.

The chain employs TRBV5-8 and TRBJ2-4; D is ambiguous. The V gene lost 0 bases and the J gene lost 6 bases, with 7 bases spanning the gap. This CDR3 is 13 amino acids long. CDR1 is SGHTS and CDR2 is YDEGEE in the germline V gene. The CDR3 is CASSLEGRNIQYF. DNA of the CDR3: TGTGCCAGCAGCTTGGAAGGCAGAAACATTCAGTACTTC.

The chain links TRBV30 to TRBJ2-7, with TRBD2 matching 7 bases. V lost 4 bases and J lost 1; bases outside the gene matches: 4. CDR1 is GTSNPN and CDR2 is SVGIG in the germline V gene (reference sequence). CDR3 length equals 13 residues. The CDR3 nucleotides are TGTGCCTGGAAGCAGCGGGGATCCTACGAGCAGTACTTC. It translates to CAWKQRGSYEQYF.

By sample fraction, this clone is large. V is TRBV6-1 and J is TRBJ2-7; 7 bases agree with TRBD2. Unmatched junction bases numbered 16, after V lost 7 bases and J lost 7 bases. CDR1 is MNHNS, CDR2 SASEGT, per germline. The CDR3 is 15 amino acids. CDR3 loop: CASTRSGTNLLEQYF. DNA of the CDR3: TGTGCCAGCACCCGATCCGGGACTAATTTGTTGGAGCAGTACTTC.

The CDR3 spells CASSPHGTGRRYF. The CDR3 DNA reads as TGTGCCAGCAGTCCGCACGGGACAGGCCGTCGGTACTTC. The V gene is TRBV27, the J gene TRBJ2-7; 8 bases match TRBD1. The junction had 12 bases not matched to a gene; V was cut back by 5 bases and J by 12 bases. The CDR3 spans 13 residues. Germline CDR1 reads MNHEY; CDR2 reads SMNVEV (reference sequence).

The chain has TRBV30 and TRBJ2-2; perhaps TRBD2 as D (5 bases). This CDR3 is built from 13 residues. With 0 bases removed from V and 6 bases from J, the gap between germline ends came to 8 bases. CDR1 is GTSNPN and CDR2 is SVGIG in the germline V gene (reference sequence). CDR3 protein: CAWSVLGAGELFF. Written as DNA, the CDR3 is TGTGCCTGGAGTGTGCTGGGAGCCGGGGAGCTGTTTTTT.

The rearrangement links TRBV11-3 to TRBJ2-7; TRBD1 agrees at 7 bases. The V gene end was trimmed by 7 bases and the J gene end by 3 bases; junction bases not matched to a gene: 9. CDR1 SGHNT and CDR2 YENEEA come from the germline V gene. The CDR3 runs 14 residues. CDR3 in amino acids: CASTPSGGIYEQYF. CDR3 in DNA: TGTGCCAGCACCCCATCAGGGGGTATCTACGAGCAGTACTTC.

This clone has a single count. The gene calls are TRBV19 and TRBJ1-5; perhaps TRBD1 as D (6 bases). The CDR3 spans 15 residues. The V gene lost 5 bases and the J gene lost 2 bases, with 13 bases spanning the gap. Per germline, CDR1 LNHDA and CDR2 SQIVND (reference sequence). The CDR3: CASSLEQGRNQPQHF. The CDR3 DNA follows: TGTGCCAGTAGTCTCGAACAGGGCCGCAATCAGCCCCAGCATTTT.

This clone turned up a few times. The chain uses TRBV30 and TRBJ2-3, with 8 bases matching TRBD2. The CDR3 is 13 amino acids. The V gene's germline CDR1 is GTSNPN and CDR2 SVGIG (reference sequence). J was trimmed by 0 bases and V by 8 bases; bases with no gene match: 4. In nucleotides, the CDR3 is TGTGCCATACTAGCGGTTAGCACAGATACGCAGTATTTT. It codes for CAILAVSTDTQYF. Full variable domain (rest looked up from reference TRBV30 and TRBJ2-3): SQTIHQWPATLVQPVGSPLSLECTVEGTSNPNLYWYRQAAGRGLQLLFYSVGIGQISSEVPQNLSASRPQDRQFILSSKKLLLSDSGFYLCAILAVSTDTQYFGPGTRLTVL.